This is a list of T cell receptor beta chains from one sample in a study of T-cell reconstitution after alpha-beta-depleted transplantation in children. TCRdb passed the PCR reads through MiXCR, listing each CDR3 protein once. Among some 72,000 distinct CDR3 sequences listed, 7% to 8% were seen once. Source: PBMCs from the stem cell graft donor, taken from the stem cell graft. These receptors came from a human donor who donated a stem cell graft to a child with acute lymphoblastic leukemia. Each CDR3 is given with its conserved first and last residue. D genes are given only for firm matches. Not all rows give a size; the values are once, few, many and, for expanded clones, a class.

size: -; J: TRBJ2-7; D: TRBD1; V: TRBV5-1; CDR3: CASSISRQGYEQYF; DNA: TGCGCCAGCAGCATATCCCGACAGGGCTACGAGCAGTACTTC
size: few; J: TRBJ2-1; D: TRBD2; V: TRBV6-7; CDR3: CASGCSSGRAWEQFF; DNA: TGTGCCAGTGGGTGTTCTAGCGGGAGAGCGTGGGAGCAGTTCTTC
size: -; J: TRBJ2-1; D: TRBD2; V: TRBV7-6; CDR3: CASSVFSGTSSYNEQFF; DNA: TGTGCCAGCTCTGTATTTAGCGGGACCAGCTCCTACAATGAGCAGTTCTTC
size: -; J: TRBJ2-3; D: -; V: TRBV6-5; CDR3: CASSYYRATDTQYF; DNA: TGTGCCAGCAGTTATTACAGGGCTACAGATACGCAGTATTTT
size: many; J: TRBJ2-2; D: -; V: TRBV20-1; CDR3: CSARDPGKGTGELFF; DNA: TGCAGTGCTAGAGATCCAGGGAAGGGCACCGGGGAGCTGTTTTTT
size: many; J: TRBJ1-2; D: -; V: TRBV4-3; CDR3: CASSQGTDFNYGYTF; DNA: TGCGCCAGCAGCCAAGGGACAGACTTTAACTATGGCTACACCTTC
size: few; J: TRBJ2-2; D: TRBD1; V: TRBV7-9; CDR3: CASSGQGGTGELFF; DNA: TGTGCCAGCTCAGGACAGGGTGGCACCGGGGAGCTGTTTTTT
size: many; J: TRBJ1-1; D: -; V: TRBV7-2; CDR3: CASSLKQGGTEAFF; DNA: TGTGCCAGCAGCTTGAAACAGGGAGGCACTGAAGCTTTCTTT
size: many; J: TRBJ2-1; D: -; V: TRBV12-3/TRBV12-4; CDR3: CASSLVPWFDRTYNEQFF; DNA: TGTGCCAGCAGTTTAGTCCCTTGGTTTGACCGGACATACAATGAGCAGTTCTTC
size: -; J: TRBJ1-1; D: -; V: TRBV19; CDR3: CASKGGSNTEAFF; DNA: TGTGCCAGTAAGGGGGGATCGAACACTGAAGCTTTCTTT
size: many; J: TRBJ2-7; D: -; V: TRBV11-2; CDR3: CASSPDLTYEQYF; DNA: TGTGCCAGCAGTCCCGACTTGACCTACGAGCAGTACTTC
size: few; J: TRBJ2-5; D: -; V: TRBV6-2/TRBV6-3; CDR3: CASSYPDRQETQYF; DNA: TGTGCCAGCAGTTACCCGGACCGCCAAGAGACCCAGTACTTC
size: many; J: TRBJ2-2; D: -; V: TRBV5-4; CDR3: CASSPGTSNTGELFF; DNA: TGTGCCAGCAGCCCCGGGACATCGAACACCGGGGAGCTGTTTTTT
size: few; J: TRBJ1-2; D: -; V: TRBV11-2; CDR3: CAIRDTSTIFGYTF; DNA: TGTGCCATCCGGGACACTTCAACAATTTTTGGCTACACCTTC
size: many; J: TRBJ2-3; D: -; V: TRBV6-1; CDR3: CASSEYSGNTDTQYF; DNA: TGTGCCAGCAGTGAATATAGTGGGAATACAGATACGCAGTATTTT
size: few; J: TRBJ2-7; D: TRBD1; V: TRBV4-1; CDR3: CASSQPRDSAYEQYF; DNA: TGCGCCAGCAGCCAACCGAGGGACAGTGCCTACGAGCAGTACTTC
size: many; J: TRBJ2-5; D: -; V: TRBV2; CDR3: CASREEETQYF; DNA: TGTGCCAGCAGGGAGGAAGAGACCCAGTACTTC
size: medium-sized; J: TRBJ2-7; D: -; V: TRBV7-8; CDR3: CASSLLQGSAYEQYF; DNA: TGTGCCAGCAGCTTATTACAGGGTAGTGCCTACGAGCAGTACTTC
size: few; J: TRBJ2-7; D: -; V: TRBV27; CDR3: CASSLSRGRSAYEQYF; DNA: TGTGCCAGCAGTTTATCCCGCGGCAGGTCGGCCTACGAGCAGTACTTC
size: many; J: TRBJ2-7; D: TRBD1; V: TRBV29-1; CDR3: CSVKGQVGYEQYF; DNA: TGCAGCGTTAAGGGACAGGTAGGCTACGAGCAGTACTTC
size: many; J: TRBJ2-7; D: -; V: TRBV7-9; CDR3: CASSASAGVEQYF; DNA: TGTGCCAGCAGCGCATCGGCAGGGGTCGAGCAGTACTTC
size: -; J: TRBJ2-2; D: -; V: TRBV7-2; CDR3: CASNGLTGPNTGELFF; DNA: TGTGCCAGCAATGGGTTGACAGGACCGAACACCGGGGAGCTGTTTTTT
size: many; J: TRBJ1-2; D: -; V: TRBV5-5; CDR3: CASRPGQLNYGYTF; DNA: TGTGCCAGCAGGCCAGGACAGCTAAACTATGGCTACACCTTC
size: few; J: TRBJ1-1; D: -; V: TRBV7-9; CDR3: CASSLGGADTQAFF; DNA: TGTGCCAGCAGCTTAGGGGGGGCGGACACTCAAGCTTTCTTT
size: many; J: TRBJ1-1; D: -; V: TRBV25-1; CDR3: CASSDAPNTEAFF; DNA: TGTGCCAGCAGTGATGCCCCGAACACTGAAGCTTTCTTT
size: many; J: TRBJ2-4; D: TRBD1; V: TRBV20-1; CDR3: CSALLRTGGLYVKNIQYF; DNA: TGCAGTGCTCTCCTCCGGACAGGGGGCTTGTATGTCAAAAACATTCAGTACTTC
size: many; J: TRBJ2-3; D: TRBD2; V: TRBV7-2; CDR3: CASSPWTSGGDTQYF; DNA: TGTGCCAGCAGCCCTTGGACTAGCGGGGGAGATACGCAGTATTTT
size: many; J: TRBJ1-6; D: -; V: TRBV7-2; CDR3: CASSLDRVRYSPLHF; DNA: TGTGCCAGCAGCTTAGACAGGGTTCGGTATTCACCCCTCCACTTT
size: -; J: TRBJ1-1; D: -; V: TRBV19; CDR3: CASRQSRNTEAFF; DNA: TGTGCCAGTAGACAGAGCAGGAACACTGAAGCTTTCTTT
size: few; J: TRBJ2-1; D: TRBD2; V: TRBV9; CDR3: CASSTSGRDYNEQFF; DNA: TGTGCCAGCAGCACTAGCGGGAGGGATTACAATGAGCAGTTCTTC
size: few; J: TRBJ2-7; D: -; V: TRBV4-1; CDR3: CASSQPGNEQYF; DNA: TGCGCCAGCAGCCAACCAGGGAACGAGCAGTACTTC
size: many; J: TRBJ2-7; D: TRBD1; V: TRBV12-3/TRBV12-4; CDR3: CASSPLGQGGEQYF; DNA: TGTGCCAGCAGTCCCCTCGGACAGGGAGGCGAGCAGTACTTC
size: -; J: TRBJ2-7; D: TRBD1; V: TRBV18; CDR3: CASSWDRDEQYF; DNA: TGTGCCAGCTCTTGGGACAGGGACGAGCAGTACTTC
size: many; J: TRBJ2-1; D: TRBD2; V: TRBV2; CDR3: CASSASGLLNNEQFF; DNA: TGTGCCAGCAGTGCTAGCGGGCTTCTAAACAATGAGCAGTTCTTC
size: many; J: TRBJ2-5; D: TRBD2; V: TRBV7-8; CDR3: CASSRGRVKETQYF; DNA: TGTGCCAGCAGCCGAGGGAGGGTAAAAGAGACCCAGTACTTC
size: -; J: TRBJ2-2; D: -; V: TRBV11-2; CDR3: CASSLGRSTGELFF; DNA: TGTGCCAGCAGCTTAGGTCGGTCCACCGGGGAGCTGTTTTTT
size: -; J: TRBJ2-1; D: -; V: TRBV20-1; CDR3: CSARGAGDKGGNEQFF; DNA: TGCAGTGCTAGAGGCGCCGGAGATAAGGGTGGCAATGAGCAGTTCTTC
size: many; J: TRBJ1-1; D: TRBD1; V: TRBV27; CDR3: CASSPDRREAFF; DNA: TGTGCCAGCAGCCCGGACAGGAGGGAAGCTTTCTTT
size: -; J: TRBJ2-3; D: -; V: TRBV10-3; CDR3: CAIGPGWDFTDTQYF; DNA: TGTGCCATCGGCCCCGGCTGGGACTTCACAGATACGCAGTATTTT
size: many; J: TRBJ1-2; D: -; V: TRBV10-3; CDR3: CAIRRGLEDGYTF; DNA: TGTGCCATCAGGCGGGGGCTGGAGGATGGCTACACCTTC
size: few; J: TRBJ2-5; D: -; V: TRBV15; CDR3: CATSRVGGSETQYF; DNA: TGTGCCACCAGCAGAGTTGGGGGTAGCGAGACCCAGTACTTC
size: -; J: TRBJ2-2; D: -; V: TRBV10-2; CDR3: CASSEAPRRTGELFF; DNA: TGCGCCAGCAGTGAGGCCCCCCGCAGGACCGGGGAGCTGTTTTTT
size: many; J: TRBJ2-1; D: TRBD2; V: TRBV5-1; CDR3: CASSPAGARYNEQFF; DNA: TGCGCCAGCAGCCCAGCGGGAGCGCGATACAATGAGCAGTTCTTC
size: many; J: TRBJ1-4; D: -; V: TRBV12-3/TRBV12-4; CDR3: CASARGSYEKLFF; DNA: TGTGCCAGCGCCCGGGGCTCCTATGAAAAACTGTTTTTT
size: many; J: TRBJ2-5; D: -; V: TRBV7-9; CDR3: CASSLRRANQETQYF; DNA: TGTGCCAGCAGCTTAAGGAGGGCGAATCAAGAGACCCAGTACTTC
size: many; J: TRBJ1-1; D: -; V: TRBV29-1; CDR3: CSVVSVNTEAFF; DNA: TGCAGCGTTGTGTCGGTGAACACTGAAGCTTTCTTT
size: -; J: TRBJ2-2; D: TRBD2; V: TRBV7-7; CDR3: CASSLNPLAGGSTGELFF; DNA: TGTGCTAGCAGCCTAAACCCACTAGCGGGAGGGTCCACCGGGGAGCTGTTTTTT
size: many; J: TRBJ2-1; D: -; V: TRBV29-1; CDR3: CSVDRHRNNEQFF; DNA: TGCAGCGTTGATAGGCACCGAAACAATGAGCAGTTCTTC
size: many; J: TRBJ2-5; D: TRBD2; V: TRBV12-3/TRBV12-4; CDR3: CASSLMKRGGKETQYF; DNA: TGTGCCAGCAGCCTGATGAAACGGGGGGGCAAGGAGACCCAGTACTTC
size: many; J: TRBJ2-1; D: -; V: TRBV4-3; CDR3: CASSQESRAYNEQFF; DNA: TGCGCCAGCAGCCAAGAGTCGCGGGCCTACAATGAGCAGTTCTTC
size: many; J: TRBJ2-5; D: -; V: TRBV5-8; CDR3: CASMYRREQETQYF; DNA: TGTGCCAGCATGTATCGTAGGGAACAAGAGACCCAGTACTTC
size: many; J: TRBJ1-5; D: -; V: TRBV7-8; CDR3: CASSRGGGANQPQHF; DNA: TGTGCCAGCAGCCGAGGGGGGGGGGCGAATCAGCCCCAGCATTTT
size: many; J: TRBJ2-5; D: -; V: TRBV20-1; CDR3: CSAKTGQETQYF; DNA: TGCAGTGCCAAGACCGGACAAGAGACCCAGTACTTC